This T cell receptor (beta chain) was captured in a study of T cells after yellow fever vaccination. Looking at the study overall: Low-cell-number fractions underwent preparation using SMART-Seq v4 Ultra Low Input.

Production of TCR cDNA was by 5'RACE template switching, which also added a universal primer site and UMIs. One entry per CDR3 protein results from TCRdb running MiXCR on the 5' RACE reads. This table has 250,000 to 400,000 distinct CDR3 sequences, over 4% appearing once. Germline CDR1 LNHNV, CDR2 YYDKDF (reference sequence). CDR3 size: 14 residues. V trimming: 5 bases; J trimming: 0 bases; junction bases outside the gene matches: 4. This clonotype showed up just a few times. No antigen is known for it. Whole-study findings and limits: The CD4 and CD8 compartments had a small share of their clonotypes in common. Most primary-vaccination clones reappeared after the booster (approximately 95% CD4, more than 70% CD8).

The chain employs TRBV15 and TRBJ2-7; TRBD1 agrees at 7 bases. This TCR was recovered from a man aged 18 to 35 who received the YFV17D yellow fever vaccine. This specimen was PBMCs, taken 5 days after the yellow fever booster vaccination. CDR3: CATSSRDSSYEQYF. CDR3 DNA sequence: TGTGCCACCAGCTCCCGGGACAGCTCCTACGAGCAGTACTTC.